The source of this T cell receptor (beta chain) is a study of graft-versus-host responses after intestinal transplantation. Overall study context: Tacrolimus plus steroids were given to all recipients for two to three years, preceded by anti-thymocyte globulin induction.

The CDR3 consists of 13 residues. The germline V gene encodes CDR1 SGHDT and CDR2 YYEEEE. The germline V and J ends were trimmed by 3 bases and 1 base, with 8 bases remaining between them. To note about this clone: Its antigen is as yet unknown.

The protocol was immunoSEQ multiplex PCR, while the TCRdb copy is restricted to in-frame clones and leaves out a portion. The repertoire holds 84,000 or so clones, with roughly 91% as singletons. This material consisted of unstimulated CD8+ T cells sorted from spleen or lymph node cells, taken before transplant. The chain combines TRBV5-6 with TRBJ2-7; D might be TRBD1 (6 bases). This sequence originates from a human donor who was the organ donor for an intestinal transplant. CDR3 nucleotides: TGTGCCAGCAGCTCTGGACAGTCCTACGAGCAGTACTTC. This gives the protein CASSSGQSYEQYF.